A selection of T cell receptor beta chains follows, all from one sample in a study of cytomegalovirus exposure and HLA in healthy donors. Some clones are missing from TCRdb's copy, which holds only in-frame ones; the method was immunoSEQ multiplex PCR. Among about 100,000 clones listed, about 75% were seen once. The sample was PBMCs. These receptor sequences come from a male donor in good health and CMV-seropositive. Each CDR3 is given with its conserved first and last residue. The order of the fields is J gene, clone size, D gene, V gene, CDR3 DNA, CDR3 protein. D genes are given only for firm matches. For some rows the clone size is stated as once, few or many, or as a class when expanded; others skip it.

>TRBJ2-2|.|.|TRBV4-1
TGCGCCAGCAGCCCTCCCCCGGGGGTACCTGAGCTGTTTTTT
CASSPPPGVPELFF
>TRBJ1-4|once|.|TRBV5-6
TGTGCCAGCAGCTTGGGAGCGGGACAAGGCGAAAAACTGTTTTTT
CASSLGAGQGEKLFF
>TRBJ1-6|.|.|TRBV15
TGTGCCACCAGCAGCGAGCCGGACAATAATTCACCCCTCCACTTT
CATSSEPDNNSPLHF
>TRBJ2-3|.|TRBD1|TRBV11-3
TGTGCCAGCAGCCCTCCCGGGACAGGGCGGACAGATACGCAGTATTTT
CASSPPGTGRTDTQYF
>TRBJ1-1|.|TRBD1|TRBV4-1
TGCGCCAGCAGCCAGATACCGGGACAGGGGAACACTGAAGCTTTCTTT
CASSQIPGQGNTEAFF
>TRBJ1-1|.|TRBD1|TRBV7-9
TGTGCCAGCAGGGTACAGGGGGCGACTGAAGCTTTCTTT
CASRVQGATEAFF
>TRBJ1-4|.|.|TRBV9
TGTGCCAGCAGCCGGGGGGGCGAAAAACTGTTTTTT
CASSRGGEKLFF
>TRBJ2-1|few|TRBD2|TRBV15
TGTGCCACCAGCAGGAGGACTAGCGGGGCCAATGAGCAGTTCTTC
CATSRRTSGANEQFF
>TRBJ2-7|.|TRBD1|TRBV6-5
TGTGCCAGCAAAGGGACAGACACCTACGAGCAGTACTTC
CASKGTDTYEQYF
>TRBJ1-2|.|.|TRBV5-1
TGCGCCAGCACCCGAGGAGGGATTTACTATGGCTACACCTTC
CASTRGGIYYGYTF
>TRBJ2-5|.|.|TRBV7-2
TGTGCCAGCAGCACGAAGTGGGGGCTGGAGACCCAGTACTTC
CASSTKWGLETQYF
>TRBJ2-5|.|TRBD2|TRBV7-7
TGTGCTAGCAGCGAAGGGACTACACAAGAGACCCAGTACTTC
CASSEGTTQETQYF
>TRBJ2-3|.|TRBD2|TRBV6-1
TGTGCCAGCCTGACTAGCGGGGGGGCCTTTAATACGCAGTATTTT
CASLTSGGAFNTQYF
>TRBJ2-7|.|.|TRBV27
TGTGCCAGCAGTACGGGACTGGAATACTACGAGCAGTACTTC
CASSTGLEYYEQYF
>TRBJ2-2|few|.|TRBV11-2
TGTGCCACCCATCGTCAAGCGGCGGGGCTGAACACCGGGGAGCTGTTTTTT
CATHRQAAGLNTGELFF
>TRBJ1-1|few|.|TRBV29-1
TGCAGCGTTGAGATGGGGAGGGCAGCTTTCTTT
CSVEMGRAAFF
>TRBJ1-1|.|.|TRBV30
TGTGCCTGGAGTGCTCAGGGGAACACTGAAGCTTTCTTT
CAWSAQGNTEAFF